The source of this T cell receptor beta chain is a study of post-analysis software for immune sequencing data. Study as a whole: Patients had relapsing-remitting, secondary progressive or progressive-relapsing multiple sclerosis; some lacked subtype.

General study results and limits: Five or six TRBV segments were significantly more frequent in patients than in controls. TRBV5-6, TRBV5-1 and TRBV20-1 were among these segments. With F measure, samples from one preparation batch clustered together strongly. Multiple sclerosis patients showed significantly lower normalized Chao1 diversity than controls did.

Unique molecular identifiers had been added to the TCR beta cDNA libraries. In TCRdb, the PCR reads were re-called with MiXCR into one record per CDR3 protein. The table shows 180,000 or so distinct CDR3 sequences, with around 29% occurring only once. This clonotype appeared many times. What it recognizes is unknown. CDR3 length: 15 residues. Trimming left V 1 base short and J 5 bases short, with 13 bases between. CDR1 and CDR2 from the germline V gene are SGHDT and YYEEEE. The genes are TRBV5-6 and TRBJ2-1, with D tentatively TRBD2 (5 bases). Input material: blood. The clonotype was recovered from a girl between 2 and 17 years old with multiple sclerosis. The CDR3 sequence is CASSLRGLAHNEQFF. The CDR3 bases are TGTGCCAGCAGCTTGCGGGGTCTAGCCCACAATGAGCAGTTCTTC.